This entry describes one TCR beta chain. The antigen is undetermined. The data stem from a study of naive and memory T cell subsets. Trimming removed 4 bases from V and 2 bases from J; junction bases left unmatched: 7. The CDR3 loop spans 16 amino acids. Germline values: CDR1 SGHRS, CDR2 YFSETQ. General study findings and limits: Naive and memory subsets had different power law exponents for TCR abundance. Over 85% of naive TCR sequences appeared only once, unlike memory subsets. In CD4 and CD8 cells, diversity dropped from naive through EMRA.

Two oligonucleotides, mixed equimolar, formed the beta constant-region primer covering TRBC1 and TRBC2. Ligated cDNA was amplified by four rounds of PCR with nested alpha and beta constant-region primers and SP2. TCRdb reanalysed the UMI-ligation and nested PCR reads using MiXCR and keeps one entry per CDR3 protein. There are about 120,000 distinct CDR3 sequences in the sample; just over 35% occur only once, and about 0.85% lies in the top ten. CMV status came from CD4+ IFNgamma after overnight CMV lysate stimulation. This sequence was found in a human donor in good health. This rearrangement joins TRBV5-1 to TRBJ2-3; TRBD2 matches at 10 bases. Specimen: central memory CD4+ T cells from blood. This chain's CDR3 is CASSPGLAETTDTQYF. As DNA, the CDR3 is TGCGCCAGCAGCCCAGGACTAGCGGAGACCACAGATACGCAGTATTTT.